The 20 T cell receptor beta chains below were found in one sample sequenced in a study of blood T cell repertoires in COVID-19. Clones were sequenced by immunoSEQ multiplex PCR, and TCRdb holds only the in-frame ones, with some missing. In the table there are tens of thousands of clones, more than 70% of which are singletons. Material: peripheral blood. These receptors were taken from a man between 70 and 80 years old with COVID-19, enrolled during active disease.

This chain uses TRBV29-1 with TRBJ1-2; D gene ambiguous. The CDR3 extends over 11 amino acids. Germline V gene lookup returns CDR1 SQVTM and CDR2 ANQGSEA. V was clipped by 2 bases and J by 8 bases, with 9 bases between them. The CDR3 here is CSVESPGGYTF. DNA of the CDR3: TGCAGCGTTGAATCCCCGGGAGGCTACACCTTC.

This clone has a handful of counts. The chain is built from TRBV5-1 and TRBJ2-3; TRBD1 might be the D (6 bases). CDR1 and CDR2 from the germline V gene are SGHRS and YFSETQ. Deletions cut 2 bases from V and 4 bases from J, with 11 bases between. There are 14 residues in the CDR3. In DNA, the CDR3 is TGCGCCAGCAGCTTAACAGGGAAGGCAGATACGCAGTATTTT. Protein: CASSLTGKADTQYF.

The CDR3 loop reads CAIRAGVGTDTQYF. The CDR3 bases are TGTGCCATCAGAGCGGGAGTAGGCACAGATACGCAGTATTTT. This sequence joins TRBV10-3 and TRBJ2-3; 8 positions agree with TRBD2. The CDR3 totals 14 residues. The germline gives CDR1 ENHRY, CDR2 SYGVKD. V lost 6 bases and J lost 1; bases outside the gene matches: 3.

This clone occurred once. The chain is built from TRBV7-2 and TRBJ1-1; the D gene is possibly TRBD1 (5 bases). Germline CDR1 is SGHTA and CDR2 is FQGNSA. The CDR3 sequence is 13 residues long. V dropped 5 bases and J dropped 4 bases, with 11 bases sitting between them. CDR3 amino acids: CASSLTGLTEAFF. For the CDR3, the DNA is TGTGCCAGCAGCCTAACAGGTCTCACTGAAGCTTTCTTT.

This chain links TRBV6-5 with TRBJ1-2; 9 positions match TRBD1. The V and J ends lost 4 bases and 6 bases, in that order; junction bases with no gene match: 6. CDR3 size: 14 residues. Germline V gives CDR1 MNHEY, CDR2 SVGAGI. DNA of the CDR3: TGTGCCAGCAGTTCCCCGGACAGGGGTAATGGCTACACCTTC. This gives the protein CASSSPDRGNGYTF.

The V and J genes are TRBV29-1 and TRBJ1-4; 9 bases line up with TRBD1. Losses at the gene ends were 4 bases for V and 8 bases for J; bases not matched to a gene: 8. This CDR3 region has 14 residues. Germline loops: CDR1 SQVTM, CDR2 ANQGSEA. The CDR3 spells CSVAAGTGREKLFF. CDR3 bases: TGCAGCGTTGCCGCCGGGACAGGGAGGGAAAAACTGTTTTTT.

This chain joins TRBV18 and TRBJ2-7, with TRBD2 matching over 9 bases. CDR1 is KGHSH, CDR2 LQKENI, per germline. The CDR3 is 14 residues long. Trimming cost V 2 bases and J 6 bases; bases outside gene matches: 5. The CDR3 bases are TGTGCCAGCTCACCAGCGGGAGGGCCTCGCGAGCAGTACTTC. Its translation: CASSPAGGPREQYF.

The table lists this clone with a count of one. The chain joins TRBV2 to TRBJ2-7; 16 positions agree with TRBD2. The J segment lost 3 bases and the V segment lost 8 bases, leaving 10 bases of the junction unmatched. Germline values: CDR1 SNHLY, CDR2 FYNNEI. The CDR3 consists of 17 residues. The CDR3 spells CASAPGTSGRALYEQYF. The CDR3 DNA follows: TGTGCCAGCGCCCCGGGGACTAGCGGGAGGGCCCTCTACGAGCAGTACTTC.

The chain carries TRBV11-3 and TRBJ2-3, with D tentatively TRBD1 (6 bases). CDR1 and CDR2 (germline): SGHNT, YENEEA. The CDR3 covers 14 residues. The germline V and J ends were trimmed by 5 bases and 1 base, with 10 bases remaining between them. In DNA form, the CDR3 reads TGTGCCAGCAGCAGACAGGATCGCACAGATACGCAGTATTTT. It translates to CASSRQDRTDTQYF. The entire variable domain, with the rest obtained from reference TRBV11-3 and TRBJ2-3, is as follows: EAGVVQSPRYKIIEKKQPVAFWCNPISGHNTLYWYLQNLGQGPELLIRYENEEAVDDSQLPKDRFSAERLKGVDSTLKIQPAELGDSAVYLCASSRQDRTDTQYFGPGTRLTVL.

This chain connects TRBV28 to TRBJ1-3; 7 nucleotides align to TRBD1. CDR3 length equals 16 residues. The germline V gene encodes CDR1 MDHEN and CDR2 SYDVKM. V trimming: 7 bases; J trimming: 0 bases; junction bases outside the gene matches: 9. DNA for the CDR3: TGTGCCAGCACCCGGGACAGTTGGAACTCTGGAAACACCATATATTTT. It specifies CASTRDSWNSGNTIYF.

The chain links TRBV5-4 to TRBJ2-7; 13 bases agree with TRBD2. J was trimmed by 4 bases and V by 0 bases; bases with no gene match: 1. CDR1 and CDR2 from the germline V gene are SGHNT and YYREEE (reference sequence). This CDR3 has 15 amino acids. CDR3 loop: CASSLGGLAGYEQYF. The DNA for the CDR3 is TGTGCCAGCAGCTTGGGGGGACTAGCGGGGTACGAGCAGTACTTC.

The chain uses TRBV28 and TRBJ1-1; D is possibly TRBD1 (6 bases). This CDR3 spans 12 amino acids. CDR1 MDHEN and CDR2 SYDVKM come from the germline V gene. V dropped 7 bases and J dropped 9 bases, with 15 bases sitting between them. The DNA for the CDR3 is TGTGCCAGCAACTTGAACAGGGAGCAAGCTTTCTTT. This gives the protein CASNLNREQAFF. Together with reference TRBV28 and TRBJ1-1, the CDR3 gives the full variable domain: DVKVTQSSRYLVKRTGEKVFLECVQDMDHENMFWYRQDPGLGLRLIYFSYDVKMKEKGDIPEGYSVSREKKERFSLILESASTNQTSMYLCASNLNREQAFFGQGTRLTVV.

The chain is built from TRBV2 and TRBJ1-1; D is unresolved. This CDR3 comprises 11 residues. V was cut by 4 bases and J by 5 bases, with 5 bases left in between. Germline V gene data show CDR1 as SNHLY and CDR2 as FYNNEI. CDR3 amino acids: CASSVYTEAFF. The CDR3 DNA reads TGTGCCAGCAGTGTCTATACTGAAGCTTTCTTT.

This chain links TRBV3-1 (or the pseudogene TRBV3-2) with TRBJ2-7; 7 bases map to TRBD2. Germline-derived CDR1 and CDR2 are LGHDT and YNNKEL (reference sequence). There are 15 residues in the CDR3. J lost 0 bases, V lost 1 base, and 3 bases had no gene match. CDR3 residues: CASSQGTRGSYEQYF. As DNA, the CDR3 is TGTGCCAGCAGCCAAGGGACTAGGGGCTCCTACGAGCAGTACTTC.

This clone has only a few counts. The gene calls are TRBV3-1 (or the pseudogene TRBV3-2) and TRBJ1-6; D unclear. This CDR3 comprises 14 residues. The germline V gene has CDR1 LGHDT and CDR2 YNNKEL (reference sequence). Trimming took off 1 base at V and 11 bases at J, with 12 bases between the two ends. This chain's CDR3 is CASSQVQEGTPLHF. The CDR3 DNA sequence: TGTGCCAGCAGCCAAGTGCAAGAGGGTACACCCCTCCACTTT.

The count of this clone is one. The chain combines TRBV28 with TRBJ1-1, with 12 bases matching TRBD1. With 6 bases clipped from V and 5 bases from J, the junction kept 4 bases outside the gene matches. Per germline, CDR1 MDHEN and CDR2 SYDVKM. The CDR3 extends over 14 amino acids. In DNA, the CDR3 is TGTGCCAGCAGGGGACAGGGGGCGCGGACTGAAGCTTTCTTT. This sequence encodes CASRGQGARTEAFF. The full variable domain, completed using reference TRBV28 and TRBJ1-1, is DVKVTQSSRYLVKRTGEKVFLECVQDMDHENMFWYRQDPGLGLRLIYFSYDVKMKEKGDIPEGYSVSREKKERFSLILESASTNQTSMYLCASRGQGARTEAFFGQGTRLTVV.

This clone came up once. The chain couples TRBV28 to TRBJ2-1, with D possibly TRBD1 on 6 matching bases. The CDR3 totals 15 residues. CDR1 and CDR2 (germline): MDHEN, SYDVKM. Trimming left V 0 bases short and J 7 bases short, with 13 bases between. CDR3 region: CASSLWAGQTNEQFF. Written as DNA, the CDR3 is TGTGCCAGCAGTTTATGGGCAGGACAGACTAATGAGCAGTTCTTC.

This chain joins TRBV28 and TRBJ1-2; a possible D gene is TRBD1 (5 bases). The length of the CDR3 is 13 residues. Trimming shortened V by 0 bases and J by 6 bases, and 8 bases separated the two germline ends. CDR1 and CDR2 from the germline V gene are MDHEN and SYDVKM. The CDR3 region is CASSLWGEDGYTF. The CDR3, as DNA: TGTGCCAGCAGTTTATGGGGGGAGGATGGCTACACCTTC.

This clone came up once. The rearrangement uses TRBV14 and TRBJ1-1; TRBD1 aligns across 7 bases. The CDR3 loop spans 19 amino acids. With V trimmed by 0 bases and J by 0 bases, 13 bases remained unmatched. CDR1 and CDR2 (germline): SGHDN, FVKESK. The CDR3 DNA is TGTGCCAGCAGCCAAGATCCCCTGGGACAGAACATCATGAACACTGAAGCTTTCTTT. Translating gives CASSQDPLGQNIMNTEAFF. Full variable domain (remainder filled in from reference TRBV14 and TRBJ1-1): EAGVTQFPSHSVIEKGQTVTLRCDPISGHDNLYWYRRVMGKEIKFLLHFVKESKQDESGMPNNRFLAERTGGTYSTLKVQPAELEDSGVYFCASSQDPLGQNIMNTEAFFGQGTRLTVV.

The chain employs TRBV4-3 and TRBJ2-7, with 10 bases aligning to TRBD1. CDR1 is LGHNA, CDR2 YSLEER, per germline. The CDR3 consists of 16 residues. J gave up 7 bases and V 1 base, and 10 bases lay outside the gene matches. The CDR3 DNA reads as TGCGCCAGCAGCCAAGTCCCGGGACAGGGGCCGGGTGAGCAGTACTTC. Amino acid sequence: CASSQVPGQGPGEQYF.